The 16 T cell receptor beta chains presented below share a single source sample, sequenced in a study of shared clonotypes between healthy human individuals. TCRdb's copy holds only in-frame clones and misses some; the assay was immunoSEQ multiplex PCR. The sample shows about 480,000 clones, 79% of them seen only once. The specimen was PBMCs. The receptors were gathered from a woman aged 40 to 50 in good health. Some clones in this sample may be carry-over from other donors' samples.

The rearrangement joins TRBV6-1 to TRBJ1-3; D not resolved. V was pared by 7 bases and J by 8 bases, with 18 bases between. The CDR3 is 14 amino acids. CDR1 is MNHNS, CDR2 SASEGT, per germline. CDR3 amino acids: CASIISALEDTIYF. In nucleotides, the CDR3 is TGTGCCAGCATAATATCCGCACTGGAAGACACCATATATTTT.

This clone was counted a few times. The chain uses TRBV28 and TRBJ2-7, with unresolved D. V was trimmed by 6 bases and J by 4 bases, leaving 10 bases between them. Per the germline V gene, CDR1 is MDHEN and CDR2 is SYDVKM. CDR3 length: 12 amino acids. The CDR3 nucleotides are TGTGCCAGCAGGTCCCCCTCGTACGAGCAGTACTTC. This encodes CASRSPSYEQYF.

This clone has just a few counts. CDR3 in DNA: TGCGCCAGCAGCTTGGCCAGAGATACGCAGTATTTT. Its protein product is CASSLARDTQYF. The rearrangement uses TRBV5-1 and TRBJ2-3; D is unclear. The germline CDR1 and CDR2 sequences are SGHRS and YFSETQ. V lost 0 bases to trimming and J lost 5 bases, with 4 bases between them. This CDR3 region has 12 residues.

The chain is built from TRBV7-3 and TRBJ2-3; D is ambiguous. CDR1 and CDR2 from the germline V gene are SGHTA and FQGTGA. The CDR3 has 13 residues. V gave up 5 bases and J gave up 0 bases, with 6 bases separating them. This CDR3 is CASSPSSTDTQYF. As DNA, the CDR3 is TGTGCCAGCAGCCCTTCTAGCACAGATACGCAGTATTTT.

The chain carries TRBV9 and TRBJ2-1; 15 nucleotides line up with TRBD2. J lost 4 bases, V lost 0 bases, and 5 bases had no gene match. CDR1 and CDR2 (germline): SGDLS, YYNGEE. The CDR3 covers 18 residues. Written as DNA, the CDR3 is TGTGCCAGCAGCGTAGGGGGACTAGCGGGAGGACCGTACAATGAGCAGTTCTTC. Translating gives CASSVGGLAGGPYNEQFF.

CDR3 nucleotides: TGTGCCAGCAGCCGGGAAGGGGGCAATCAGCCCCAGCATTTT. Its translation is CASSREGGNQPQHF. V gene TRBV5-4 combines with J gene TRBJ1-5, with D maybe TRBD1 (5 bases). Germline-derived CDR1 and CDR2 are SGHNT and YYREEE (reference sequence). The length of the CDR3 is 14 residues. V dropped 4 bases and J dropped 2 bases, with 10 bases sitting between them.

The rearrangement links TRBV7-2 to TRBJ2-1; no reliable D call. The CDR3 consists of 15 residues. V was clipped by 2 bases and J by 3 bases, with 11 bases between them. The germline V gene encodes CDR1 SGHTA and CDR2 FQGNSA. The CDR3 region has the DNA TGTGCCAGCAGCTTAACCCAAAGTAACTACAATGAGCAGTTCTTC. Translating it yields CASSLTQSNYNEQFF.

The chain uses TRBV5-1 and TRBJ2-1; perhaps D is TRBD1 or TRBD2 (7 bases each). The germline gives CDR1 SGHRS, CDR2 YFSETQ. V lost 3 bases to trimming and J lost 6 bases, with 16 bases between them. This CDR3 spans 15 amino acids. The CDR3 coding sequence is TGCGCCAGCAGCTCCCAGGGGGGGGAGTTCAATGAGCAGTTCTTC. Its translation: CASSSQGGEFNEQFF.

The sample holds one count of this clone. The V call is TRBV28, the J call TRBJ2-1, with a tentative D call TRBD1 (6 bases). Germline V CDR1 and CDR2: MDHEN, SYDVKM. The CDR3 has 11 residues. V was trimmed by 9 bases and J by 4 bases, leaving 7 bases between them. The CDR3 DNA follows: TGTGCCAGTACAGGGTACAATGAGCAGTTCTTC. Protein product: CASTGYNEQFF. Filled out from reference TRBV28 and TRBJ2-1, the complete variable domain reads DVKVTQSSRYLVKRTGEKVFLECVQDMDHENMFWYRQDPGLGLRLIYFSYDVKMKEKGDIPEGYSVSREKKERFSLILESASTNQTSMYLCASTGYNEQFFGPGTRLTVL.

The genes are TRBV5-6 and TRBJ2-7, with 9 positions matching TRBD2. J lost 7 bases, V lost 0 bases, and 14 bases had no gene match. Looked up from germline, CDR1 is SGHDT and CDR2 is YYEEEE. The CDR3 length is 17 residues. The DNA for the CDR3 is TGTGCCAGCAGCTTGGCTTCAGCGGCTAGGGGACTAGCAGAGCAGTACTTC. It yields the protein CASSLASAARGLAEQYF.

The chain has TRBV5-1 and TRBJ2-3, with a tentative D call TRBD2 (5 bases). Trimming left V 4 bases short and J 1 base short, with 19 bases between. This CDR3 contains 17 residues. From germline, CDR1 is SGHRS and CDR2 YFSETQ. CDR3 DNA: TGCGCCAGCAGCGGGAGCGGTGGCAGTCGAGGCACAGATACGCAGTATTTT. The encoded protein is CASSGSGGSRGTDTQYF.

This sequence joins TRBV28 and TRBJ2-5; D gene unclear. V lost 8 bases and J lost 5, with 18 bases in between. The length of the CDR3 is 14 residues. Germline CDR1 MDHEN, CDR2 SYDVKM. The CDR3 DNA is TGTGCCAGCTCAGTTGGACCCCAGATGGAGACCCAGTACTTC. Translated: CASSVGPQMETQYF.

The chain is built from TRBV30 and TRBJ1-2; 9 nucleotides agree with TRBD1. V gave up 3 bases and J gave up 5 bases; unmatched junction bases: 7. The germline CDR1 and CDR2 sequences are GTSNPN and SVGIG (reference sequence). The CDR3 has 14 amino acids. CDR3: CAWSPLGQGYGYTF. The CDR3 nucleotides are TGTGCCTGGAGCCCCCTGGGACAGGGATATGGCTACACCTTC. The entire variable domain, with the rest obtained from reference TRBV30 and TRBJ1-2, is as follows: SQTIHQWPATLVQPVGSPLSLECTVEGTSNPNLYWYRQAAGRGLQLLFYSVGIGQISSEVPQNLSASRPQDRQFILSSKKLLLSDSGFYLCAWSPLGQGYGYTFGSGTRLTVV.

CDR3 sequence: CATSRERGPEQFF. The CDR3 nucleotides read TGTGCCACCAGCAGAGAGAGAGGCCCTGAGCAGTTCTTC. The gene calls are TRBV15 and TRBJ2-1; no reliable D call. V lost 0 bases to trimming and J lost 9 bases, with 9 bases between them. The CDR3 spans 13 residues. CDR1 is LNHNV, CDR2 YYDKDF, per germline (reference sequence).

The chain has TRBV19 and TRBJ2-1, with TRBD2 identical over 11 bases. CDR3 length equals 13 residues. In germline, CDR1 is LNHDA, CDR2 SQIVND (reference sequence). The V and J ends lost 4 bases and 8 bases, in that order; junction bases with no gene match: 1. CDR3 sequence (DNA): TGTGCCAGTAGTACTAGCGGGAGGCATGAGCAGTTCTTC. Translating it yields CASSTSGRHEQFF.

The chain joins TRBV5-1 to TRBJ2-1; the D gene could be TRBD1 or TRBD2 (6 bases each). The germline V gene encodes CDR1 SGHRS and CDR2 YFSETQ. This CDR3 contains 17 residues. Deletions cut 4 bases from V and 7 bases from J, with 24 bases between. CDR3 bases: TGCGCCAGCAGCCCTGTACCGAAAGGAGGGGGATCGAATGAGCAGTTCTTC. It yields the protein CASSPVPKGGGSNEQFF.